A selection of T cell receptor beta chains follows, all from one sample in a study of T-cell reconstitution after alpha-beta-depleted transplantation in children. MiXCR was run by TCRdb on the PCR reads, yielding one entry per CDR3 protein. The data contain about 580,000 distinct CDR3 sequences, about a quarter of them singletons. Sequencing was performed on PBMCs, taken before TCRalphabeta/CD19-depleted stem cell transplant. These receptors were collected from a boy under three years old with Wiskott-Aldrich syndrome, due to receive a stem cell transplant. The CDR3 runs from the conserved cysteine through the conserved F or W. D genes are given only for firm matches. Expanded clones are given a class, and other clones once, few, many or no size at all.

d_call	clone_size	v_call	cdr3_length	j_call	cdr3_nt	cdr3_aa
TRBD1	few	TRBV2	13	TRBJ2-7	TGTGCCAGCAGAATGGACAGGTTAAACGAGCAGTACTTC	CASRMDRLNEQYF
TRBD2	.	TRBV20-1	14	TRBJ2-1	TGCAGTGCTAGCCCCAGCGGGAGGATTCTTGAGCAGTTCTTC	CSASPSGRILEQFF
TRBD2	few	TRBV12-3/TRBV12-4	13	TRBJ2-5	TGTGCCAGCAGGGTAGCGGGAGTAGAGACCCAGTACTTC	CASRVAGVETQYF
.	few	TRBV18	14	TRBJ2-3	TGTGCCAGCTCACCACTTTTTTACACGGATACGCAGTATTTT	CASSPLFYTDTQYF
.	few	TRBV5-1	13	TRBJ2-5	TGCGCCAGCAGCTTAAGGACTCACGAGACCCAGTACTTC	CASSLRTHETQYF
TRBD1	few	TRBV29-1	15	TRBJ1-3	TGCAGCGTTACAGGACAGGGAGGATCTGGAAACACCATATATTTT	CSVTGQGGSGNTIYF
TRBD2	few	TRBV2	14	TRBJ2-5	TGTGCCAGCAGTACCCGGGGGGTGTCGGGGACCCAGTACTTC	CASSTRGVSGTQYF
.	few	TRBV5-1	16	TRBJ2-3	TGCGCCAGCAGCTTGGCCCTTACGGGAGCGAGAGATACGCAGTATTTT	CASSLALTGARDTQYF
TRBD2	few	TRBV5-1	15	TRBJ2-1	TGCGCCAGTGGGACTAGCGGGAGCAACTACAATGAGCAGTTCTTC	CASGTSGSNYNEQFF
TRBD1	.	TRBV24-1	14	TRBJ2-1	TGTGCCACCAGTGCACAGGGGGGAGGCAATGAGCAGTTCTTC	CATSAQGGGNEQFF
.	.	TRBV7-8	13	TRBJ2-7	TGTGCCAGCAGCTTACGGAGGGTCTACGAGCAGTACTTC	CASSLRRVYEQYF
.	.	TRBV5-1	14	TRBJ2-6	TGCGCCAGCAGCTTCGATCTAGGGGCCAACGTCCTGACTTTC	CASSFDLGANVLTF
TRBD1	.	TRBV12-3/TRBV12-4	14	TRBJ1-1	TGTGCCAGCAGCTTAGGTGGCGGGACAGTTGAAGCTTTCTTT	CASSLGGGTVEAFF
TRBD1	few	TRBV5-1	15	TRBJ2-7	TGCGCCAGCAGCCAGACAGGGGTCCCGATTTACGAGCAGTACTTC	CASSQTGVPIYEQYF
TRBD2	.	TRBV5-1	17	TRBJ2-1	TGCGCCAGCAGCTTTCTAGCGGGAGGGCCAAAATCGGATGAGCAGTTCTTC	CASSFLAGGPKSDEQFF
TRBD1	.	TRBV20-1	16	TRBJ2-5	TGCTGTGCCCCCGCCCCGGGACAGGGCCCACAAGAGACCCAGTACTTC	CCAPAPGQGPQETQYF
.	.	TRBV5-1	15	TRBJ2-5	TGCGCCAGCAGCCTACAGGGGGGGGGTCGAGAGACCCAGTACTTC	CASSLQGGGRETQYF
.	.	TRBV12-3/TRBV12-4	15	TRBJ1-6	TGTGCCAGCAGTCCGAGGGGGGCGAGGAATTCACCCCTCCACTTT	CASSPRGARNSPLHF
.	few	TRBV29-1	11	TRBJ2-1	TGCAGCGTTGACATAGGAGGTGAACAGTTCTTC	CSVDIGGEQFF
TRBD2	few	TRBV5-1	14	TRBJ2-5	TGCGCCAGCAGCTCAAGACTAGCGGGAGTGTCCCAGTACTTC	CASSSRLAGVSQYF
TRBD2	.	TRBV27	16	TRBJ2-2	TGTGCCAGCAGCCCCACTAGCGGGAGGTCCCCCGGGGAGCTGTTTTTT	CASSPTSGRSPGELFF
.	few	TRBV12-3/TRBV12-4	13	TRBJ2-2	TGTGCCAGCAGGAATACAGGGACCGGGGAGCTGTTTTTT	CASRNTGTGELFF
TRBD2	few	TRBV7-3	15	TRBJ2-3	TGTGCCAGCAGCTTAAGAGCGGGGCACACAGATACGCAGTATTTT	CASSLRAGHTDTQYF
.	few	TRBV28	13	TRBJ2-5	TGTGCCAGCAGTTTACCCCTGGTCGAGACCCAGTACTTC	CASSLPLVETQYF
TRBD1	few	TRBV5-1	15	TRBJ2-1	TGCGCCAGCAGCCCGGGGACAGGGAAGGTCAATGAGCAGTTCTTC	CASSPGTGKVNEQFF
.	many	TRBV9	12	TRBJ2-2	TGTGCCAGCAGCGTGGGGGTCGGGGAGCTGTTTTTT	CASSVGVGELFF
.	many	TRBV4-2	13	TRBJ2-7	TGTGCCAGCAGCCAAGATTCTTCGTACGAGCAGTACTTC	CASSQDSSYEQYF
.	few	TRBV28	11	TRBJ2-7	TGTGCCAGCAGTTTCCAAAACGAGCAGTACTTC	CASSFQNEQYF
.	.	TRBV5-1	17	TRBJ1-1	TGCGCCAGCAGCCCCAACCTACCGGGACGGAGGAACACTGAAGCTTTCTTT	CASSPNLPGRRNTEAFF
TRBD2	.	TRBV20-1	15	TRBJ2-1	TGCAGTGCTAGGACTAGCGGGATGTCCTACAATGAGCAGTTCTTC	CSARTSGMSYNEQFF
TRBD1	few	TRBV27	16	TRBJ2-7	TGTGCCAGCAGACGACAGGGGATCCTTCCCTCCTACGAGCAGTACTTC	CASRRQGILPSYEQYF
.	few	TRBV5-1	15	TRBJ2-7	TGCGCCAGCAGCTCGGGGACTCTGGGGGCCTACGAGCAGTACTTC	CASSSGTLGAYEQYF
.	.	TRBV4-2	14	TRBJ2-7	TGTGCCAGCAGCCCCCGGGCGGATTCCTACGAGCAGTACTTC	CASSPRADSYEQYF
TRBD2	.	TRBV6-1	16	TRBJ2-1	TGTGCCAGCAGCACCACTAGCGGGAGGGCGGCGGATGAGCAGTTCTTC	CASSTTSGRAADEQFF
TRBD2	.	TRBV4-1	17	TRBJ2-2	TGCGCCAGCAGCCAAGTCGGGGGAGGGCCCAACACCGGGGAGCTGTTTTTT	CASSQVGGGPNTGELFF
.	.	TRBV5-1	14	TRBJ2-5	TGCGCCAGCAGCCTTACTGATGTCCAAGAGACCCAGTACTTC	CASSLTDVQETQYF
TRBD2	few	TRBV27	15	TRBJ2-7	TGTGCCAGCAGTTTATCTAGCGGGAGGACCTACGAGCAGTACTTC	CASSLSSGRTYEQYF
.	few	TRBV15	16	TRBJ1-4	TGTGCCACCAGCAGAGATGTCGCAGGAGGTGGTGAAAAACTGTTTTTT	CATSRDVAGGGEKLFF
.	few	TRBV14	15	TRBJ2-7	TGTGCCAGCAGCCAAGGTGGGCTCCTACCCTACGAGCAGTACTTC	CASSQGGLLPYEQYF
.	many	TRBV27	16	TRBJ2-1	TGTGCCAGCAGTTTATCACCTAGCAGCCTGTACAATGAGCAGTTCTTC	CASSLSPSSLYNEQFF
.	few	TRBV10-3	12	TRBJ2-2	TGTGCCATCAGTGATCTACCTGGGGAGCTGTTTTTT	CAISDLPGELFF
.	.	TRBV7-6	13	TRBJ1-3	TGTGCCAGCAGCTTAGCGCTAGGAAACACCATATATTTT	CASSLALGNTIYF